The sequence of this T cell receptor (beta chain) was determined in a study of shared clonotypes between healthy human individuals. Sequencing used immunoSEQ multiplex PCR; TCRdb keeps in-frame clones, though not all of them. The top ten hold more than 0.85% of the sample, which has approximately 1,000,000 clones, 70% to 85% seen once. A CD45RA-negative memory subset and a CD45RA+ naive subset were separated from the CD4+ cells. This clone occurred a few times. Its antigen remains unidentified. Study outcomes and limitations: Depth was large, yet rarefaction showed that sorted-subset sequencing was incomplete. Larger richness was generally estimated for naive than memory subsets.

What was sequenced was memory CD4+ T cells from PBMCs. Regarding subset: CD45RA-negative fraction. The source of this sequence is a man younger than 35 in good health. Some clones in this sample may be carry-over from other donors' samples.

The CDR3 nucleotides read TGTGCCAGCTCACCACCGGGGCCCACGACGGGCTCCTACGAGCAGTACTTC. Amino acid sequence: CASSPPGPTTGSYEQYF. The J gene is TRBJ2-7, the V gene TRBV18, with D perhaps TRBD1 (5 bases). The length of the CDR3 is 17 residues. V gave up 0 bases and J gave up 0 bases, with 15 bases separating them. Germline lookup yields CDR1 KGHSH and CDR2 LQKENI.